The clone carrying this T cell receptor (beta chain) was counted ten times or more. Its antigen is currently unknown. The V end lost 3 bases, the J end lost 6 bases, and 23 bases lay between the germline ends. From germline, CDR1 is DFQATT and CDR2 SNEGSKA (reference sequence). This CDR3 comprises 16 residues. Amplification targeted TCR beta CDR3 regions from RNA transcripts. An initial round of RT-PCR targeting the TCR CDR3 relied on the HTBI primer set. One entry per CDR3 protein, called by TCRdb with MiXCR from the multiplex PCR reads. The sample includes about 98,000 distinct CDR3 sequences, around 42% seen only once; the top ten take about a tenth. This sample stems from a study of T cells in Graves' hyperthyroidism and ophthalmopathy. Study-wide results and caveats: A model using 13 V-J features told ophthalmopathy apart from stable hyperthyroidism.

In patients aged 18 to 65, hyperthyroidism was newly diagnosed, with duration under 2 months. The sequencing sample was made of peripheral blood or thyroid tissue (not recorded which). The TCR was taken from a woman in her 30s with Graves' hyperthyroidism. V is TRBV20-1 and J is TRBJ1-2; no reliable D call. The CDR3 sequence is CSARIALDLLRNGYTF. CDR3 in DNA: TGCAGTGCTAGGATCGCCCTCGACCTGTTAAGAAATGGCTACACCTTC.